This TCR beta chain came from a study of metastatic and nonmetastatic thyroid tumors. Thyroid surgery was performed in patients who had received no treatment beforehand. TCRdb re-called the PCR reads through MiXCR. This table has some 54,000 clones, approximately 19% appearing once. Remarks on this clone: The antigen is unknown. Relative to the germline gene, one junction end is altered; a read error may explain this.

Findings of the study overall: Significantly greater TCR beta diversity was reportedly found in malignant thyroid tumors than in benign nodules (in blood and tumor).

Sequenced: blood. The clonotype was recovered from a female donor with papillary thyroid cancer or a benign thyroid nodule (not recorded which). Some clones in this sample may be carry-over from other donors' samples.

CDR3 bases: TGTGCCAACAGCTTAAGTACGGCGGGAGTAGATACGCAGCATTTT. Its translation is CANSLSTAGVDTQHF. The chain joins TRBV7-6 to TRBJ2-3, with D unclear. TRBJ1-5 explains the end of the DNA better; the J call may be wrong. There are 15 residues in the CDR3. Per the germline V gene, CDR1 is SGHVS and CDR2 is FNYEAQ.